The 28 T cell receptor beta chains below were found in one sample sequenced in a study of CD8+ T cells in alopecia areata. Sequencing templates came from extracted RNA that was reverse transcribed into cDNA. Measured with immunoSEQ multiplex PCR; TCRdb has only the in-frame clones, and not every one. The sample yields about 150,000 clones, over 70% seen once. The source was CD8+ T cells sorted from blood, collected at week 0. Receptors were obtained from a human donor with alopecia areata.

The chain employs TRBV18 and TRBJ2-1, with D possibly matching TRBD2 (6 bases). Germline V lookup: CDR1 KGHSH, CDR2 LQKENI. Trimming took off 3 bases at V and 1 base at J, with 7 bases between the two ends. The CDR3 totals 14 residues. For the CDR3, the DNA is TGTGCCAGCTCACCTAGCGGATCCTACAATGAGCAGTTCTTC. This sequence encodes CASSPSGSYNEQFF.

CDR3 sequence reads: CSVEDRDRGAEQYF. In DNA form, the CDR3 reads TGCAGCGTTGAAGATAGGGACAGGGGGGCCGAGCAGTACTTC. The chain has TRBV29-1 and TRBJ2-7, with 11 bases aligning to TRBD1. With 0 bases clipped from V and 6 bases from J, the junction kept 4 bases outside the gene matches. CDR3 length: 14 residues. Germline V gene lookup returns CDR1 SQVTM and CDR2 ANQGSEA.

The chain uses TRBV6-1 and TRBJ2-2; possibly TRBD2 for D (5 bases). The CDR3 runs to 16 residues. V was shortened by 2 bases and J by 3 bases, with 13 bases between the two germline ends. Germline V gene sequence: CDR1 MNHNS, CDR2 SASEGT. CDR3 nucleotide sequence: TGTGCCAGCAGTGAATCGAGGACTTCCTACACCGGGGAGCTGTTTTTT. Amino acid sequence: CASSESRTSYTGELFF.

J is TRBJ2-3 and V is TRBV5-1; either TRBD1 or TRBD2 may supply D (5 bases each). V was cut by 5 bases and J by 3 bases, with 16 bases left in between. This CDR3 region has 15 residues. CDR1 is SGHRS, CDR2 YFSETQ, per germline. The CDR3 DNA reads TGCGCCAGCAGGATAGAGGGGTACAGTACAGATACGCAGTATTTT. It yields the protein CASRIEGYSTDTQYF.

The V gene is TRBV5-6, the J gene TRBJ2-1; TRBD2 is a possible D gene (7 bases). The CDR3 totals 15 residues. Trimming removed 3 bases from V and 2 bases from J, with 12 bases in between. Germline V gene lookup returns CDR1 SGHDT and CDR2 YYEEEE. The CDR3 protein is CASSSAGDTYNEQFF. The CDR3 DNA is TGTGCCAGCAGCTCGGCGGGGGACACCTACAATGAGCAGTTCTTC.

The chain uses TRBV11-2 and TRBJ1-1, with D perhaps matching TRBD1 (5 bases). CDR1 and CDR2 from the germline V gene are SGHAT and FQNNGV. The CDR3 extends over 15 amino acids. V dropped 5 bases and J dropped 4 bases, with 17 bases sitting between them. The CDR3 DNA reads as TGTGCCAGCAGCCCCGGGGCAGTTCTTGTCACTGAAGCTTTCTTT. Amino acids: CASSPGAVLVTEAFF.

J is TRBJ2-7 and V is TRBV7-9; tentatively, D is TRBD2 (6 bases). This CDR3 region has 16 residues. Germline values: CDR1 SEHNR, CDR2 FQNEAQ (reference sequence). The V gene lost 5 bases and the J gene lost 6 bases, with 23 bases spanning the gap. DNA of the CDR3: TGTGCCAGCAGCGGGGAGGCGGGACTCAAACCTTTCGAGCAGTACTTC. Translation gives CASSGEAGLKPFEQYF.

The CDR3 protein is CASSQEWAGYEQYF. DNA of the CDR3: TGCGCCAGCAGCCAAGAGTGGGCGGGCTACGAGCAGTACTTC. The chain joins TRBV4-1 to TRBJ2-7; D possibly corresponds to TRBD2 (5 bases). V was shortened by 0 bases and J by 3 bases, with 9 bases between the two germline ends. The CDR3 is 14 residues long. Per germline, CDR1 MGHRA and CDR2 YSYEKL.

The rearrangement uses TRBV5-1 and TRBJ2-3; D is ambiguous. The CDR3 extends over 15 amino acids. V shed 0 bases and J shed 3 bases, with 11 bases lying between them. From germline, CDR1 is SGHRS and CDR2 YFSETQ. CDR3 nucleotides: TGCGCCAGCAGCTTGGTGGGGAAGAAAACAGATACGCAGTATTTT. This gives the protein CASSLVGKKTDTQYF.

The chain links TRBV7-9 to TRBJ2-5; the match to TRBD2 covers 9 bases. Per the germline V gene, CDR1 is SEHNR and CDR2 is FQNEAQ (reference sequence). J lost 3 bases, V lost 5 bases, and 1 base had no gene match. The CDR3 runs 13 residues. CDR3 nucleotide sequence: TGTGCCAGCAGCGGCGGGGGGGAAGAGACCCAGTACTTC. Translation gives CASSGGGEETQYF.

V and J are TRBV4-1 and TRBJ2-7, with 7 positions matching TRBD1. Trimming removed 1 base from V and 6 bases from J; junction bases left unmatched: 12. Germline-derived CDR1 and CDR2 are MGHRA and YSYEKL. The CDR3 spans 16 residues. The CDR3 bases are TGCGCCAGCAGCCAAGCGCGGTCAGGGGGTACGGGCGAGCAGTACTTC. Its translation is CASSQARSGGTGEQYF.

The rearrangement links TRBV29-1 to TRBJ2-7, with 9 bases lining up with TRBD1. The V gene end was trimmed by 3 bases and the J gene end by 3 bases; junction bases not matched to a gene: 6. This CDR3 is 14 amino acids long. Germline-derived CDR1 and CDR2 are SQVTM and ANQGSEA. CDR3 amino acids: CSVDLGQGGYEQYF. CDR3 bases: TGCAGCGTTGATTTGGGACAGGGCGGCTACGAGCAGTACTTC.

The chain is built from TRBV5-4 and TRBJ2-1; 7 positions match TRBD2. J lost 8 bases, V lost 5 bases, and 4 bases had no gene match. The CDR3 sequence is 12 residues long. The germline gives CDR1 SGHNT, CDR2 YYREEE (reference sequence). CDR3 sequence: CASRTSSDEQFF. CDR3 DNA: TGTGCCAGCAGGACTAGCAGTGATGAGCAGTTCTTC.

This clone showed up just a few times. The V call is TRBV5-4, the J call TRBJ1-2; perhaps TRBD1 as D (5 bases). The germline CDR1 and CDR2 sequences are SGHNT and YYREEE (reference sequence). There are 15 residues in the CDR3. The V end was cut by 1 base, the J end by 7 bases, with 17 bases between. The CDR3 DNA is TGTGCCAGCAGCTTGAGTTGGTCAGGGTGGCGTGGCTACACCTTC. It codes for CASSLSWSGWRGYTF.

CDR3 sequence: CAWSVGLAGAEQYF. The DNA for the CDR3 is TGTGCCTGGAGTGTAGGCCTAGCGGGGGCGGAGCAGTACTTC. J is TRBJ2-7 and V is TRBV30; 10 positions match TRBD2. Germline assignment: CDR1 GTSNPN and CDR2 SVGIG (reference sequence). This CDR3 has 14 residues. V dropped 0 bases and J dropped 7; count of bases not matched to a gene: 6.

This chain joins TRBV10-2 and TRBJ1-5, with a tentative D call TRBD1 (6 bases). The CDR3 has 15 residues. Germline lookup yields CDR1 WSHSY and CDR2 SAAADI. Trimming removed 0 bases at V and 6 bases at J, with 12 bases between. The CDR3 protein is CASSESTSGAQPQHF. CDR3 DNA sequence: TGCGCCAGCAGTGAGTCGACGTCAGGGGCTCAGCCCCAGCATTTT.

The table lists this clone with a few counts. This sequence joins TRBV7-9 and TRBJ2-7; possible D gene TRBD1, 5 bases. Germline V gives CDR1 SEHNR, CDR2 FQNEAQ (reference sequence). This CDR3 has 12 amino acids. V was shortened by 3 bases and J by 5 bases, with 8 bases between the two germline ends. Written as DNA, the CDR3 is TGTGCCAGCAGCTTCGGCAGGGACGAGCAGTACTTC. Residues: CASSFGRDEQYF. The entire variable domain, with the rest obtained from reference TRBV7-9 and TRBJ2-7, is as follows: DTGVSQNPRHKITKRGQNVTFRCDPISEHNRLYWYRQTLGQGPEFLTYFQNEAQLEKSRLLSDRFSAERPKGSFSTLEIQRTEQGDSAMYLCASSFGRDEQYFGPGTRLTVT.

The V call is TRBV5-4, the J call TRBJ2-7; no definite D call. Germline assignment: CDR1 SGHNT and CDR2 YYREEE (reference sequence). The V end was cut by 0 bases, the J end by 0 bases, with 10 bases between. CDR3 length: 15 residues. CDR3 nucleotide sequence: TGTGCCAGCAGCTTGGACGGGTCCGCCTCCTACGAGCAGTACTTC. The encoded protein is CASSLDGSASYEQYF.

The chain has TRBV7-2 and TRBJ1-2; D ambiguous. From germline, CDR1 is SGHTA and CDR2 FQGNSA. V lost 5 bases and J 2 bases, leaving 12 bases between the germline ends. The length of the CDR3 is 14 residues. Here the CDR3 DNA reads TGTGCCAGCAGCCACAGCCCAGCGAACTATGGCTACACCTTC. Protein sequence: CASSHSPANYGYTF.

The CDR3 DNA is TGTGCCTGGAACGGACAGGGGGCGGATGAGCAGTTCTTC. Its protein is CAWNGQGADEQFF. The chain recombines TRBV30 with TRBJ2-1; 11 nucleotides match TRBD1. After removal of 4 bases from V and 8 bases from J, the junction contained 4 bases not matched to a gene. The CDR3 has 13 amino acids. Per the germline V gene, CDR1 is GTSNPN and CDR2 is SVGIG (reference sequence).

Turning to this clone: The sample contains more than one DNA sequence encoding this CDR3. The rearrangement links TRBV2 to TRBJ1-5; D is uncertain. The CDR3 loop spans 14 amino acids. From germline, CDR1 is SNHLY and CDR2 FYNNEI. V lost 4 bases and J lost 0, with 7 bases in between. The CDR3 spells CASSVDNSNQPQHF. The CDR3 nucleotides are TGTGCCAGCAGTGTCGATAATAGCAATCAGCCCCAGCATTTT.

The rearrangement joins TRBV7-9 to TRBJ2-7, with 9 bases lining up with TRBD2. CDR3 length: 14 amino acids. V shed 5 bases and J 4 bases; nucleotides not matched to a gene: 6. Germline V lookup: CDR1 SEHNR, CDR2 FQNEAQ (reference sequence). The DNA of the CDR3 is TGTGCCAGCAGCAATAGCGGGAGCGGGTACGAGCAGTACTTC. As protein: CASSNSGSGYEQYF.

V and J are TRBV7-9 and TRBJ2-7, with TRBD2 as a possible D gene (5 bases). The CDR3 length is 15 residues. Trimming shortened V by 5 bases and J by 4 bases, and 18 bases separated the two germline ends. Germline CDR1 is SEHNR and CDR2 is FQNEAQ (reference sequence). The CDR3 protein is CASSRLRTGSYEQYF. CDR3 DNA sequence: TGTGCCAGCAGCCGCCTCCGGACGGGAAGTTACGAGCAGTACTTC.

The chain recombines TRBV30 with TRBJ1-1; D remains ambiguous. Trimming left V 0 bases short and J 1 base short, with 9 bases between. In germline, CDR1 is GTSNPN, CDR2 SVGIG (reference sequence). This CDR3 spans 14 amino acids. The CDR3 coding sequence is TGTGCCTGGAGTGTTAGAATTAGGAACACTGAAGCTTTCTTT. Translation: CAWSVRIRNTEAFF. Variable domain in full (rest from reference TRBV30 and TRBJ1-1): SQTIHQWPATLVQPVGSPLSLECTVEGTSNPNLYWYRQAAGRGLQLLFYSVGIGQISSEVPQNLSASRPQDRQFILSSKKLLLSDSGFYLCAWSVRIRNTEAFFGQGTRLTVV.

The chain employs TRBV19 and TRBJ2-7, with D hard to call. Germline V lookup: CDR1 LNHDA, CDR2 SQIVND (reference sequence). V dropped 6 bases and J dropped 1 base, with 10 bases sitting between them. The CDR3 totals 13 residues. CDR3 loop: CASSPGESYEQYF. For the CDR3, the DNA is TGTGCCAGTAGCCCAGGAGAGTCCTACGAGCAGTACTTC.

In its sample, this clone was seen once. CDR3 sequence (DNA): TGTGCCATCAGTGAAACGGGACAAGGATTGCAGTTCTTC. Its protein is CAISETGQGLQFF. This chain connects TRBV10-3 to TRBJ2-1, with D perhaps TRBD1 (6 bases). Germline V gene data show CDR1 as ENHRY and CDR2 as SYGVKD. This CDR3 contains 13 residues. V lost 3 bases to trimming and J lost 12 bases, with 15 bases between them.

The chain employs TRBV5-1 and TRBJ2-1, with TRBD2 identical over 7 bases. This CDR3 has 16 amino acids. V shed 4 bases, J shed 4 bases, and the junction held 11 bases outside the gene matches. Germline V CDR1 and CDR2: SGHRS, YFSETQ. CDR3 in amino acids: CASSLSVSGGYNEQFF. The CDR3 region has the DNA TGCGCCAGCAGCCTGTCCGTCTCGGGGGGATACAATGAGCAGTTCTTC.

The CDR3 DNA follows: TGTGCCAGCAGCCGTCTTAACGGGGGAGACAGGGGCAGCTATGGCTACACCTTC. Encoded protein: CASSRLNGGDRGSYGYTF. V and J are TRBV27 and TRBJ1-2, with 8 bases identical to TRBD1. Germline CDR1 reads MNHEY; CDR2 reads SMNVEV (reference sequence). V gave up 6 bases and J gave up 4 bases; unmatched junction bases: 19. The length of the CDR3 is 18 residues.